This is a list of T cell receptor beta chains from one sample in a study of radiotherapy plus CTLA-4 blockade in lung cancer. Measured with immunoSEQ multiplex PCR; TCRdb has only the in-frame clones, and not every one. Of roughly 92,000 clones detected, around 87% appear once; the ten largest clones hold 2% to 2.5%. The input for sequencing was peripheral blood, taken from a patient treated with radiotherapy plus ipilimumab. The receptors originated from a human donor with non-small cell lung cancer who had a partial response to radiotherapy plus ipilimumab. The CDR3 runs from the conserved cysteine through the conserved F or W. D genes are given only for firm matches. Where a row states a size, it is once, few, many or the class of an expanded clone; other rows omit it.

size: -
V: TRBV6-5
J: TRBJ2-7
D: -
DNA: TGTGCCAGCAGTTACTCGGCCAGCGGTCCCTACGAGCAGTACTTC
CDR3: CASSYSASGPYEQYF

size: -
V: TRBV5-1
J: TRBJ1-2
D: -
DNA: TGCGCCAGCAGCCAGGGGTCAGACTATGGCTACACCTTC
CDR3: CASSQGSDYGYTF

size: once
V: TRBV27
J: TRBJ2-7
D: TRBD2
DNA: TGTGCCAGCAGGACTAGCGGGTGGAGCTCCTACGAGCAGTACTTC
CDR3: CASRTSGWSSYEQYF

size: -
V: TRBV30
J: TRBJ1-1
D: -
DNA: TGTGCCTGGACCGCCGGGGGGGAAACTGAAGCTTTCTTT
CDR3: CAWTAGGETEAFF

size: -
V: TRBV30
J: TRBJ2-7
D: -
DNA: TGTGCCTGGAGCACAGGGTCCTACGAGCAGTACTTC
CDR3: CAWSTGSYEQYF

size: -
V: TRBV19
J: TRBJ1-2
D: TRBD1
DNA: TGTGCCAGTAGTATAGGGACAGGGCCCCGAGCCCTCTATGGCTACACCTTC
CDR3: CASSIGTGPRALYGYTF

size: -
V: TRBV4-2
J: TRBJ2-4
D: -
DNA: TGTGCCAGCAGCCAAGTTGGCCTAGAGACCAAAAACATTCAGTACTTC
CDR3: CASSQVGLETKNIQYF

size: -
V: TRBV6-6
J: TRBJ2-7
D: TRBD2
DNA: TGTGCCAGCAGAAATGGGGCGGGAGGCCACGAGCAGTACTTC
CDR3: CASRNGAGGHEQYF

size: -
V: TRBV18
J: TRBJ2-7
D: -
DNA: TGTGCCAGCTCTCCCGACTACGAGCAGTACTTC
CDR3: CASSPDYEQYF

size: -
V: TRBV5-1
J: TRBJ2-3
D: -
DNA: TGCGCCAGCAGCGTAGGGCGTGCGGGAAGTGGTGAAGATACGCAGTATTTT
CDR3: CASSVGRAGSGEDTQYF

size: -
V: TRBV27
J: TRBJ2-2
D: TRBD2
DNA: TGTGCCAGCAGTTTATCGATCTTAGATTACGGGAGGGTCCACACCGGGGAGCTGTTTTTT
CDR3: CASSLSILDYGRVHTGELFF

size: -
V: TRBV5-4
J: TRBJ2-3
D: -
DNA: TGTGCCAGCAGCTTGGGACAGAGGTCAGATACGCAGTATTTT
CDR3: CASSLGQRSDTQYF

size: -
V: TRBV27
J: TRBJ2-1
D: TRBD2
DNA: TGTGCCAGCAGTTCGCAGCCGGGACTAGGCTCCTACAATGAGCAGTTCTTC
CDR3: CASSSQPGLGSYNEQFF

size: -
V: TRBV28
J: TRBJ1-1
D: TRBD1
DNA: TGTGCCAGCAAGACAGGGGGCGCGGGGAACACTGAAGCTTTCTTT
CDR3: CASKTGGAGNTEAFF

size: -
V: TRBV27
J: TRBJ2-1
D: TRBD1
DNA: TGTGCCAGCAGTTTAATCGGACAGGGACGCTACAATGAGCAGTTCTTC
CDR3: CASSLIGQGRYNEQFF

size: -
V: TRBV6-1
J: TRBJ2-1
D: TRBD2
DNA: TGTGCCAGCAGATTAGTAGCGGGGCGCAATGAGCAGTTCTTC
CDR3: CASRLVAGRNEQFF

size: few
V: TRBV5-1
J: TRBJ1-1
D: TRBD1
DNA: TGCGCCAGCAGCTTGGCAGGGGGCTACACTGAAGCTTTCTTT
CDR3: CASSLAGGYTEAFF

size: -
V: TRBV5-6
J: TRBJ2-1
D: -
DNA: TGTGCCAGCAGCTTGCAAGGGAGCAATGAGCAGTTCTTC
CDR3: CASSLQGSNEQFF

size: -
V: TRBV28
J: TRBJ1-2
D: -
DNA: TGTGCCAGCAGTATCGACCTCAGGGGCAGTGGCTACACCTTC
CDR3: CASSIDLRGSGYTF

size: -
V: TRBV27
J: TRBJ1-4
D: -
DNA: TGTGCCAGCAGGGGGGGGACTAATGAAAAACTGTTTTTT
CDR3: CASRGGTNEKLFF

size: -
V: TRBV28
J: TRBJ2-1
D: -
DNA: TGTGCCAGCCTCTCTAGAGGGACATCGGGTTACAATGAGCAGTTCTTC
CDR3: CASLSRGTSGYNEQFF

size: -
V: TRBV4-2
J: TRBJ2-1
D: TRBD2
DNA: TGTGCCAGCAGCCAAGGGCTGGGACTAGCGGATAGCAATGAGCAGTTCTTC
CDR3: CASSQGLGLADSNEQFF

size: -
V: TRBV5-1
J: TRBJ1-6
D: -
DNA: TGCGCCAGCAGCGGATCGGCTAGCTCCTATAATTCACCCCTCCACTTT
CDR3: CASSGSASSYNSPLHF

size: -
V: TRBV2
J: TRBJ2-3
D: -
DNA: TGTGCCAGCAGTCCTATAACGTTAAGAGAAGGAGGCACAGATACGCAGTATTTT
CDR3: CASSPITLREGGTDTQYF